The 20 T cell receptor beta chains presented below share a single source sample, sequenced in a study of CD8+CD57+ T cells in acquired aplastic anemia. It was genomic DNA that served as the template for profiling TCR beta VDJ and CDR3. Each CDR3 protein gets one entry after TCRdb re-called the reads with MiXCR. The table shows 400,000 to 450,000 distinct CDR3 sequences, with 65% to 80% occurring only once. The sequencing sample was made of sorted CD4+, CD8+, or CD8+CD57+ T cells (not recorded which) from PBMCs. Source of these receptors: a human donor in good health, serving as a control.

The genes are TRBV2 and TRBJ2-3; the D gene is possibly TRBD1 (5 bases). V lost 6 bases to trimming and J lost 2 bases, with 12 bases between them. CDR1 and CDR2 from the germline V gene are SNHLY and FYNNEI. The CDR3 length is 14 residues. DNA of the CDR3: TGTGCCAGCAGGAGCAGGGTTACCACAGATACGCAGTATTTT. This codes for CASRSRVTTDTQYF.

Remarks on this clonotype: The junction does not match germline at one end; this may be a read error. This rearrangement joins TRBV5-1 to TRBJ1-4; no reliable D call. Germline V gene lookup returns CDR1 SGHRS and CDR2 YFSETQ. The CDR3 is made up of 15 amino acids. The CDR3, as DNA: TGTGCCAGCAGCTTGGTGTTGGAGACCGGGGAAAAACTGTTTTTT. It is translated as CASSLVLETGEKLFF.

This chain connects TRBV6-2 or TRBV6-3 to TRBJ2-1; 9 bases fit TRBD1. The CDR3 runs 15 residues. The J segment lost 7 bases and the V segment lost 6 bases, leaving 10 bases of the junction unmatched. Germline CDR1 and CDR2: MNHEY and SVGEGT. The CDR3 nucleotides are TGTGCCAGCAGCCGTACAGGGGGCGCTTGGAATGAGCAGTTCTTC. It specifies CASSRTGGAWNEQFF.

This sequence joins TRBV20-1 and TRBJ1-2; D remains ambiguous. Trimming left V 3 bases short and J 3 bases short, with 17 bases between. Germline V gene data show CDR1 as DFQATT and CDR2 as SNEGSKA (reference sequence). This CDR3 is built from 15 residues. This chain's CDR3 is CSARTYGLADYGYTF. The CDR3 DNA sequence: TGCAGTGCTAGGACCTATGGACTAGCGGACTATGGCTACACCTTC.

The CDR3 DNA sequence: TGTGCCAGCAGCCGGGGCATGTCCTGGACAGGGGTCAATCAGCCCCAGCATTTT. Encoded protein: CASSRGMSWTGVNQPQHF. This chain connects TRBV5-5 to TRBJ1-5; 9 bases align to TRBD1. Germline lookup yields CDR1 SGHKS and CDR2 YYEKEE (reference sequence). The J segment lost 3 bases and the V segment lost 4 bases, leaving 14 bases of the junction unmatched. The CDR3 contains 18 residues.

The genes are TRBV6-1 and TRBJ1-5; 8 bases map to TRBD1. V was clipped by 6 bases and J by 14 bases; unmatched bases: 15. The germline V gene encodes CDR1 MNHNS and CDR2 SASEGT. The CDR3 is 14 residues long. The CDR3 sequence is CASSQLTGEFYEHF. The CDR3 DNA reads TGTGCCAGCAGCCAGCTGACAGGGGAGTTCTACGAGCATTTT.

The chain has TRBV2 and TRBJ2-5; 7 bases agree with TRBD2. Germline V gene lookup returns CDR1 SNHLY and CDR2 FYNNEI. Trimming cost V 2 bases and J 1 base; bases outside gene matches: 4. The CDR3 loop spans 15 amino acids. The DNA for the CDR3 is TGTGCCAGCAGTGAACACGCGGGGGTCCAAGAGACCCAGTACTTC. It translates to CASSEHAGVQETQYF. The whole variable domain, filled in from reference TRBV2 and TRBJ2-5, reads EPEVTQTPSHQVTQMGQEVILRCVPISNHLYFYWYRQILGQKVEFLVSFYNNEISEKSEIFDDQFSVERPDGSNFTLKIRSTKLEDSAMYFCASSEHAGVQETQYFGPGTRLLVL.

This clonotype occurred once. Its ends do not fully match the called genes, so a read error is possible. This chain connects TRBV7-2 to TRBJ1-6; D is undetermined. Germline V gene lookup returns CDR1 SGHTA and CDR2 FQGNSA. The CDR3 loop spans 13 amino acids. The CDR3, as DNA: TGTGCCAGCAGCGTAAGGAGAGATAATGAAAAACTGTTT. Its translation is CASSVRRDNEKLF.

With respect to this clonotype: No conserved phenylalanine or tryptophan is present at the end of the CDR3, so a read error is the likely explanation. The limits of the CDR3 on the DNA are not certain, so only TCRdb's listed CDR3 is given. V is TRBV10-2 and J is TRBJ1-1. The CDR3 sequence runs 14 residues, both termini included. Germline V CDR1 and CDR2: WSHSY, SAAADI. The CDR3 region is CATSEGVGSNEPHH.

The V and J genes are TRBV18 and TRBJ1-2; D might be TRBD1 (5 bases). The V gene's germline CDR1 is KGHSH and CDR2 LQKENI. The CDR3 is made up of 15 amino acids. V was clipped by 2 bases and J by 4 bases, with 14 bases between them. CDR3: CASSPGWGYGYGYTF. CDR3 bases: TGTGCCAGCTCACCAGGGTGGGGGTACGGCTATGGCTACACCTTC.

As concerns this clonotype: The junction differs from germline at one of its ends, possibly a read error. The V call is TRBV11-2, the J call TRBJ1-2; D not resolved. This CDR3 is built from 13 residues. CDR1 SGHAT and CDR2 FQNNGV come from the germline V gene. This CDR3 reads CASSISRAYGCTF. The CDR3 DNA follows: TGTGCCAGCAGCATCAGCCGGGCCTATGGCTGCACCTTC.

Of note for this clonotype: This may be a read error: a much more frequent sequence differs by one nucleotide. This chain connects TRBV3-1 to TRBJ2-7; weak D call: TRBD1 (5 bases). There are 12 residues in the CDR3. The germline V gene encodes CDR1 LGHDT and CDR2 YNNKEL (reference sequence). The CDR3 region is CVSSHTGYEQYF. The CDR3 nucleotides read TGTGTCAGCAGCCACACAGGCTACGAGCAGTACTTC.

As to this clonotype: The final CDR3 position lacks the conserved phenylalanine or tryptophan, pointing to a likely read error. Because the CDR3's place on the DNA is in doubt, the DNA is left out and the CDR3 is given as listed by TCRdb. J is TRBJ2-1 and V is TRBV19; the table's D gene call, TRBD2, was not cross checked with the DNA. Looked up from germline, CDR1 is LNHDA and CDR2 is SQIVND (reference sequence). The CDR3 is made up of 16 amino acids, end residues included. The CDR3 sequence is CATSRPSTEAFFGQGI.

CDR3 sequence: CSAQHHAGEQQYF. CDR3 coding DNA: TGCAGTGCCCAGCATCACGCCGGGGAGCAGCAGTACTTC. The chain employs TRBV20-1 and TRBJ2-7; a possible D gene is TRBD2 (5 bases). V lost 6 bases to trimming and J lost 8 bases, with 20 bases between them. Germline V lookup: CDR1 DFQATT, CDR2 SNEGSKA (reference sequence). The CDR3 sequence is 13 residues long.

Here the CDR3 reads CASSTDCLAGGSETQYF. The CDR3 DNA reads as TGTGCCAGCAGCACCGACTGCCTGGCGGGGGGTTCTGAGACCCAGTACTTC. The chain is built from TRBV7-2 and TRBJ2-5, with 8 nucleotides matching TRBD2. CDR1 and CDR2 from the germline V gene are SGHTA and FQGNSA. The CDR3 length is 17 residues. V trimming: 5 bases; J trimming: 5 bases; junction bases outside the gene matches: 16.

Worth noting for this clonotype: The junction departs from germline at one end; a sequencing error may be responsible. The gene calls are TRBV24-1 and TRBJ2-5, with 7 bases identical to TRBD1. CDR3 size: 15 residues. The germline CDR1 and CDR2 sequences are KGHDR and SFDVKD. DNA of the CDR3: TGTGCCACCAGTGATTGGGACAGCACGCAAGGGACCCAGTACTTC. Protein sequence: CATSDWDSTQGTQYF.

This clonotype came up many times. This sequence joins TRBV19 and TRBJ1-1, with D possibly being TRBD1 (5 bases). CDR1 and CDR2 (germline): LNHDA, SQIVND (reference sequence). The CDR3 is made up of 14 amino acids. V lost 7 bases and J 1 base, leaving 13 bases between the germline ends. CDR3 nucleotides: TGTGCCAGTACCCTGGGGGGTGGGAACACTGAAGCTTTCTTT. Translating it yields CASTLGGGNTEAFF.

As regards this clonotype: Because the CDR3 is missing its conserved closing phenylalanine or tryptophan, this is likely a read error. No DNA is shown, since the ends of the CDR3 on it are uncertain; the CDR3 is the one TCRdb lists. This chain uses TRBV7-8 with TRBJ1-2; the listed D gene, TRBD1, was not tested against the DNA. The CDR3 extends over 13 residues, inclusive of both ends. Germline V lookup: CDR1 SGHVS, CDR2 FQNEAQ. The CDR3 here is CASSLKQGSVYEQ.

This clonotype has at least ten counts. V and J are TRBV7-2 and TRBJ2-5; either TRBD1 or TRBD2 may fit D (6 bases each). CDR3 length: 14 amino acids. Germline-derived CDR1 and CDR2 are SGHTA and FQGNSA. The V end lost 5 bases, the J end lost 4 bases, and 14 bases lay between the germline ends. The CDR3 nucleotides are TGTGCCAGCAGCCGCTTCGAGGGGGGAGAGACCCAGTACTTC. This gives the protein CASSRFEGGETQYF.

This chain joins TRBV19 and TRBJ1-6, with a tentative D call TRBD1 (6 bases). CDR1 is LNHDA and CDR2 is SQIVND in the germline V gene (reference sequence). There are 13 residues in the CDR3. Trimming stripped 5 bases from V and 7 bases from J, with 9 bases between. The CDR3 is CASSVQGNSPLHF. The CDR3 bases are TGTGCCAGTAGTGTTCAGGGGAATTCACCCCTCCACTTT.